This T cell receptor beta chain was captured in a study of cytomegalovirus exposure and HLA in healthy donors. CDR1 and CDR2 from the germline V gene are MDHEN and SYDVKM. The CDR3 contains 13 residues. The ends were cut back, 7 bases at V and 4 bases at J, with 13 bases in the middle. Study results and caveats: Reportedly, fewer N-insertions than the roughly 700-donor mean appeared in an Asian-associated ancestry cluster in a later analysis. Researchers reported that three CMV-associated chains were confirmed in vitro as CMV antigen-specific. More clonal expansion characterized HLA-associated TCR beta chains than equally common others in a later analysis.

Comment on this clone: Its antigen is not known.

Primers: 60 Vbeta forward and 13 Jbeta reverse. Original handling: The count from a later analysis was about 80 million unique TCR beta chains, roughly 11 million of them shared. Measured with immunoSEQ multiplex PCR; TCRdb has only the in-frame clones, and not every one. Clonal size and the V and J genes are those of that table, whereas D and trimming came from the DNA. The sample yields around 54,000 clones, approximately 86% seen once. The receptor was derived from a young woman in good health and CMV-seronegative. V gene TRBV28 combines with J gene TRBJ2-5; TRBD1 might be the D (5 bases). The material sequenced was PBMCs. CDR3 protein: CASTPTAAETQYF. Written as DNA, the CDR3 is TGTGCCAGCACCCCGACAGCCGCAGAGACCCAGTACTTC.